These 12 T cell receptor beta chains originate from one sample sequenced in a study of cytomegalovirus exposure and HLA in healthy donors. The protocol was immunoSEQ multiplex PCR, while the TCRdb copy is restricted to in-frame clones and leaves out a portion. The top ten hold 3% of the sample, which has about 75,000 clones, around 85% seen once. Sequencing was done on a sample of PBMCs. Receptors originate from a young man in good health and CMV-seronegative.

The chain combines TRBV4-1 with TRBJ2-7; the D gene is possibly TRBD1 (6 bases). Trimming took 1 base from V and 10 from J, leaving 11 bases between them. Germline-derived CDR1 and CDR2 are MGHRA and YSYEKL. This CDR3 region has 12 residues. The DNA of the CDR3 is TGCGCCAGCAGCCAAGTCGCAGGGGAACAGTACGTC. As protein: CASSQVAGEQYV.

The rearrangement links TRBV4-3 to TRBJ1-1, with unresolved D. The germline CDR1 and CDR2 sequences are LGHNA and YSLEER. V lost 0 bases and J 3 bases, leaving 11 bases between the germline ends. The CDR3 has 15 amino acids. This CDR3 is CASSQELSPYTEAFF. The DNA for the CDR3 is TGCGCCAGCAGCCAAGAACTTTCGCCATACACTGAAGCTTTCTTT.

This chain connects TRBV7-2 to TRBJ1-3; D not certain. Germline CDR1 and CDR2: SGHTA and FQGNSA. The CDR3 runs to 16 residues. The V end was cut by 2 bases, the J end by 3 bases, with 14 bases between. The CDR3 DNA is TGTGCCAGCAGCTTACAACACGAGGGAGTTGGAAACACCATATATTTT. Translation: CASSLQHEGVGNTIYF.

The genes are TRBV27 and TRBJ1-2; TRBD1 aligns across 7 bases. J was trimmed by 10 bases and V by 1 base; bases with no gene match: 18. The germline CDR1 and CDR2 sequences are MNHEY and SMNVEV (reference sequence). The CDR3 is 17 residues long. The CDR3 spells CASSLFVTGQSLGPYTF. The CDR3 nucleotides are TGTGCCAGCAGTTTATTTGTTACGGGACAGAGCCTCGGGCCCTACACCTTC.

This chain connects TRBV9 to TRBJ1-1; 7 positions agree with TRBD1. CDR1 SGDLS and CDR2 YYNGEE come from the germline V gene. There are 13 residues in the CDR3. V shed 3 bases and J 3 bases; nucleotides not matched to a gene: 2. The CDR3 bases are TGTGCCAGCAGCGCGGACAGGCACACTGAAGCTTTCTTT. The encoded protein is CASSADRHTEAFF.

The chain links TRBV4-2 to TRBJ1-6; no definite D call. The V and J ends lost 0 bases and 6 bases respectively, with 9 bases between them. CDR1 is LGHNA and CDR2 is YNFKEQ in the germline V gene. The CDR3 is 15 amino acids. The DNA of the CDR3 is TGTGCCAGCAGCCAAGATCAGGTTCTTAATTCACCCCTCCACTTT. Translated, it gives CASSQDQVLNSPLHF.

The chain combines TRBV12-5 with TRBJ1-5; 9 positions match TRBD1. Trimming took 6 bases from V and 6 from J; bases not matched to a gene: 3. The CDR3 contains 13 residues. In germline, CDR1 is LGHNT, CDR2 FRNRAP. The CDR3 DNA reads TGTGCTAGTGGCGGACAGGGGCGTCAGCCCCAGCATTTT. Encoded protein: CASGGQGRQPQHF.

This chain connects TRBV28 to TRBJ1-4; D perhaps matches TRBD1 (6 bases). V gave up 4 bases and J gave up 8 bases, with 14 bases separating them. Germline V gene data show CDR1 as MDHEN and CDR2 as SYDVKM. The CDR3 totals 14 residues. As DNA, the CDR3 is TGTGCCAGCAGTTCCGGGACAATAAGGGAAAAACTGTTTTTT. It yields the protein CASSSGTIREKLFF.

This clone has only one observation. The chain is built from TRBV19 and TRBJ1-1; perhaps TRBD1 as D (5 bases). This CDR3 is 14 amino acids long. Trimming removed 3 bases at V and 5 bases at J, with 13 bases between. Germline V gene lookup returns CDR1 LNHDA and CDR2 SQIVND (reference sequence). In nucleotides, the CDR3 is TGTGCCAGTAGTATTCAGGGTCTGCGTACTGAAGCTTTCTTT. Its protein product is CASSIQGLRTEAFF.

This clone was found once. The V call is TRBV5-4, the J call TRBJ2-5, with TRBD1 identical over 10 bases. The CDR3 sequence is 15 residues long. V dropped 2 bases and J dropped 2; count of bases not matched to a gene: 3. Germline V CDR1 and CDR2: SGHNT, YYREEE (reference sequence). Here the CDR3 DNA reads TGTGCCAGCAGCTTCCCGGGACAGGGGCAAGAGACCCAGTACTTC. This gives the protein CASSFPGQGQETQYF.

The rearrangement joins TRBV13 to TRBJ2-7, with D perhaps TRBD1 (6 bases). Germline CDR1 PRHDT, CDR2 FYEKMQ (reference sequence). Trimming cost V 7 bases and J 2 bases, with 21 bases left between them. The CDR3 has 16 residues. The chain's CDR3 is CASTLLLGGQAYEQYF. CDR3 coding DNA: TGTGCCAGCACCCTACTTCTAGGGGGACAAGCCTACGAGCAGTACTTC.

The V call is TRBV11-2, the J call TRBJ2-5; D possibly corresponds to TRBD2 (7 bases). V lost 6 bases and J lost 5, with 22 bases in between. The CDR3 runs 16 residues. Germline V gene lookup returns CDR1 SGHAT and CDR2 FQNNGV. The CDR3, as DNA: TGTGCCAGCAGTACCCCAAGGGGGGGGGCCTGGGAGACCCAGTACTTC. It codes for CASSTPRGGAWETQYF.